The T cell receptor beta chain under discussion was sequenced for a study of T cell responses to AZD1222 COVID-19 vaccine. V lost 1 base and J lost 4, with 7 bases in between. This CDR3 region has 13 residues. Germline CDR1 is SEHNR and CDR2 is FQNEAQ (reference sequence). Notes on this clone: The target antigen is unknown. This sample includes further DNA sequences coding for the same CDR3.

Study-level findings and limits: At 160-218 and 743-854, vaccine-associated CD4 TCRs were dominant, and they spanned spike. Baseline testing showed seropositivity in only six or seven AZD1222 recipients. With two AZD1222 doses given, Spike-specific TCR breadth and depth both rose. A mostly white British donor set with more females was recruited, and clonal diversity was possibly underestimated.

Measured with immunoSEQ multiplex PCR; TCRdb has only the in-frame clones, and not every one. The table lists 130,000 or so clones, 90% of them singletons. The sequence derives from an adult in good health. The input for sequencing was peripheral blood, taken on day 0 of AZD1222 vaccination. This rearrangement joins TRBV7-9 to TRBJ1-1; TRBD1 is a possible D gene (5 bases). CDR3 in DNA: TGTGCCAGCAGCTTAGGAGGGGTCACTGAAGCTTTCTTT. It specifies CASSLGGVTEAFF.